These T cell receptor beta chains were read from a single sample in a study of identical twins. TCRdb re-called the 5' RACE reads through MiXCR, storing one row per CDR3 protein. The sample has hundreds of thousands of distinct CDR3 sequences, about 12% seen once; the top ten hold 6% to 9%. The sample was also reused in another study, on yellow fever vaccine responses in identical twins.

Material for sequencing was CD8+ T cells sorted from blood. All receptors derive from a young woman in good health. CDR3s include the opening cysteine and the closing phenylalanine or tryptophan. Each record gives: D gene, V gene, J gene, clone size, CDR3 DNA, CDR3 protein. The D gene is left open where the match is weak. Clone size, where shown, is once, few, many, or a class for clones that have expanded.

TRBD2	TRBV7-9	TRBJ2-1	-	TGTGCCAGCAAGGCGGGAGGTAGCGATGAGCAGTTCTTC	CASKAGGSDEQFF
TRBD2	TRBV14	TRBJ2-1	many	TGTGCCAGCAGCCAAGTGACTAGCCGTTACAATGAGCAGTTCTTC	CASSQVTSRYNEQFF
-	TRBV20-1	TRBJ2-7	-	TGCAGTGGCTCAGGGAACTCCTACGAGCAGTACTTC	CSGSGNSYEQYF
-	TRBV4-1	TRBJ2-1	many	TGCGCCAGCAGCCAAGACCCGGAGTTCCCCTACAATGAGCAGTTCTTC	CASSQDPEFPYNEQFF
-	TRBV5-1	TRBJ2-6	many	TGCGCCAGCAGCGTTGACAGCTCTGGGGCCAACGTCCTGACTTTC	CASSVDSSGANVLTF
-	TRBV12-3/TRBV12-4	TRBJ2-5	many	TGTGCCAGCAGTTTGTTCTCGGGCAGCCAAGAGACCCAGTACTTC	CASSLFSGSQETQYF
-	TRBV27	TRBJ2-6	few	TGTGCCAGCAGTTTAGGAGCCCGCTACGTCCTGACTTTC	CASSLGARYVLTF
-	TRBV21-1	TRBJ1-1	-	TGTGCCAGCAGCAGTGTACAGGGGGCTCTCATGAACACTGAAGCTTTCTTT	CASSSVQGALMNTEAFF
TRBD2	TRBV14	TRBJ2-1	-	TGTGCCAGCAGCCACTTTGGCGGGGGGGCCACTGAGCAGTTCTTC	CASSHFGGGATEQFF
-	TRBV12-3/TRBV12-4	TRBJ2-5	many	TGTGCCAGCAGTTTGGACAGAGAGACCCAGTACTTC	CASSLDRETQYF
TRBD1	TRBV11-3	TRBJ2-1	-	TGTGCCAGCAGCCCCCGTTTTGGACAGGGGGCCGATGAGCAGTTCTTC	CASSPRFGQGADEQFF
-	TRBV9	TRBJ2-1	-	TGTGCCAGCAGCGTAGGGGGCAGGGCGAATGAGCAGTTCTTC	CASSVGGRANEQFF
TRBD1	TRBV13	TRBJ2-1	-	TGTGCCAGCAGCCCTAATAACCCGGGACAGACTTTCAATGAGCAGTTCTTC	CASSPNNPGQTFNEQFF
-	TRBV7-8	TRBJ2-2	few	TGTGCCAGCAGCCAACGGGGGAGTACCGGGGAGCTGTTTTTT	CASSQRGSTGELFF
-	TRBV2	TRBJ2-2	-	TGTGCCAGCAGTGAAGGCTCCGATTTGCCCGGGGAGCTGTTTTTT	CASSEGSDLPGELFF
-	TRBV7-6	TRBJ2-3	many	TGTGCCAGCAGCTTAGGGAGCACAGATACGCAGTATTTT	CASSLGSTDTQYF
TRBD1	TRBV10-3	TRBJ2-1	-	TGTGCCATCAGTGCCGGGGACAGGGAGCTCAACAATGAGCAGTTCTTC	CAISAGDRELNNEQFF
-	TRBV3-1	TRBJ1-4	-	TGTGCCAGCAGCCGTGGGACGACCGCAACTAATGAAAAACTGTTTTTT	CASSRGTTATNEKLFF
-	TRBV12-3/TRBV12-4	TRBJ1-1	many	TGTGCCAGCAGTTTGCCGGGGCCCGATGGAGCTTTCTTT	CASSLPGPDGAFF
TRBD2	TRBV6-2/TRBV6-3	TRBJ2-1	-	TGTGCCAGCAGTTTCAACCCTAAGGGACTAGCGGGAGTAAATGAGCAGTTCTTC	CASSFNPKGLAGVNEQFF
-	TRBV5-5	TRBJ1-6	few	TGTGCCAGCAGCCAGGCCCGTTCTCAATCCGCACCACCCCTCCACTTT	CASSQARSQSAPPLHF
TRBD2	TRBV12-3/TRBV12-4	TRBJ2-5	-	TGTGCCAGCAGTTTCGGGACTAGCGGGAGCGGAGAGACCCAGTACTTC	CASSFGTSGSGETQYF
-	TRBV2	TRBJ2-7	-	TGTGCCAGCAGTGATCAGTACGAGCAGTACTTC	CASSDQYEQYF
-	TRBV7-9	TRBJ2-7	few	TGTGCCAGCAGTCCGGACGGTTCCTACGAGCAGTACTTC	CASSPDGSYEQYF
-	TRBV6-2/TRBV6-3	TRBJ2-3	-	TGTGCCAGCAGTGCCAGCATACCCAGCACAGATACGCAGTATTTT	CASSASIPSTDTQYF
-	TRBV7-8	TRBJ2-3	-	TGTGCCAGCAGCTTAGGCCCTCGTGGGGGGCTGATGTTGACAGATACGCAGTATTTT	CASSLGPRGGLMLTDTQYF
-	TRBV28	TRBJ2-1	few	TGTGCCAGCAGATACTCTTTTGGCAGGAGCTCCTACAATGAGCAGTTCTTC	CASRYSFGRSSYNEQFF
TRBD2	TRBV20-1	TRBJ2-1	-	TGCAGTGCTAGGCCGGGACTAGCGGGGGGATGGAGCTCCTACAATGAGCAGTTCTTC	CSARPGLAGGWSSYNEQFF
TRBD1	TRBV28	TRBJ1-4	few	TGTGCCAGCAGCAGGGACAGGGGCATCATTTATGAAAAACTGTTTTTT	CASSRDRGIIYEKLFF
-	TRBV10-3	TRBJ2-3	-	TGTGCCATCAGTGGCGAGCAGGAAAGGGATTATAGCACAGATACGCAGTATTTT	CAISGEQERDYSTDTQYF
TRBD2	TRBV9	TRBJ2-1	few	TGTGCCAGCAGCGTAGATAGCGGGAGCCCCTACAATGAGCAGTTCTTC	CASSVDSGSPYNEQFF